This T cell receptor (beta chain) was captured by sequencing in a study of beta chain features in type 1 diabetes. Study-wide results and caveats: TCRB repertoires of naive, central memory and Treg cells appeared more similar among patients than among healthy donors. Significant though moderate, a shortening of TCRB CDR3s appeared in all four CD4+ subsets of Type 1 diabetes patients.

CD4+ naive, central memory, regulatory and stem cell-like memory subsets were isolated by sorting on CD45RO/CCR7/CD25/CD127/CD95/CD27. In its sample, this clone was seen a few times. Its specificity is unknown. Germline V gene sequence: CDR1 LNHDA, CDR2 SQIVND (reference sequence). The CDR3 covers 14 residues. Trimming took off 1 base at V and 12 bases at J, with 16 bases between the two ends. Reverse transcribing all isolated RNA meant expressed TCRB transcripts were sequenced. Using immunoSEQ multiplex PCR, the repertoire was profiled, and TCRdb retains in-frame clones only, with some absent. The sample lists 20,000 to 25,000 clones, under 70% occurring once.

The sequence was collected from a woman aged 40 to 50 with type 1 diabetes. The V gene is TRBV19, the J gene TRBJ2-1; D gene uncertain. Sequenced input: stem cell memory CD4+ T cells from blood. The CDR3 is CASSIGALERGQFF. DNA of the CDR3: TGTGCCAGTAGTATAGGTGCCCTGGAAAGAGGGCAGTTCTTC. The full variable domain, rest sourced from reference TRBV19 and TRBJ2-1, is DGGITQSPKYLFRKEGQNVTLSCEQNLNHDAMYWYRQDPGQGLRLIYYSQIVNDFQKGDIAEGYSVSREKKESFPLTVTSAQKNPTAFYLCASSIGALERGQFFGPGTRLTVL.